Presented here are 19 T cell receptor beta chains from one specimen sequenced in a study of Graves' ophthalmopathy and Graves' hyperthyroidism. The study amplified TCR beta CDR3 regions using RNA transcripts. First-round RT-PCR used HTBI primers; second-round multiplex PCR followed. A single record per CDR3 protein comes from TCRdb applying MiXCR to the multiplex PCR reads. The sample lists 650,000 to 900,000 distinct CDR3 sequences; roughly 41% were seen once. Material: peripheral blood. These receptor sequences come from an adult man with Graves' ophthalmopathy.

V and J are TRBV7-9 and TRBJ2-6; 8 bases map to TRBD1. Trimming cost V 5 bases and J 2 bases; bases outside gene matches: 11. This CDR3 region has 18 residues. Germline assignment: CDR1 SEHNR and CDR2 FQNEAQ (reference sequence). CDR3 coding DNA: TGTGCCAGCAGCCAAAACAGGGCAGGGGGCGCTGGGGCCAACGTCCTGACTTTC. Translation: CASSQNRAGGAGANVLTF.

This clonotype appeared many times. The genes are TRBV7-9 and TRBJ1-1, with 10 bases matching TRBD1. CDR1 SEHNR and CDR2 FQNEAQ come from the germline V gene (reference sequence). The ends lost 6 bases at V and 3 bases at J; junction bases unmatched: 4. This CDR3 contains 14 residues. CDR3 residues: CASSFGQGDTEAFF. The CDR3, as DNA: TGTGCCAGCAGTTTCGGACAGGGGGACACTGAAGCTTTCTTT.

The chain couples TRBV10-3 to TRBJ1-1; TRBD1 agrees at 9 bases. There are 13 residues in the CDR3. Germline V gene sequence: CDR1 ENHRY, CDR2 SYGVKD. Trimming at V came to 4 bases and at J to 7 bases, leaving 4 bases not matched to a gene. The CDR3 region is CAISGDREGEAFF. The CDR3 region has the DNA TGTGCCATCAGTGGGGACAGGGAGGGTGAAGCTTTCTTT.

CDR3 amino acids: CASSVGEVGGARTDTQYF. The CDR3 DNA reads TGTGCCAGCAGCGTAGGGGAAGTGGGGGGGGCCCGCACAGATACGCAGTATTTT. The V gene is TRBV9, the J gene TRBJ2-3, with a weak D call TRBD2 (7 bases). Trimming stripped 0 bases from V and 1 base from J, with 18 bases between. Germline-derived CDR1 and CDR2 are SGDLS and YYNGEE. This CDR3 has 18 residues.

This chain connects TRBV15 to TRBJ1-5, with 8 bases lining up with TRBD1. The CDR3 is 17 residues long. J lost 7 bases, V lost 0 bases, and 11 bases had no gene match. From germline, CDR1 is LNHNV and CDR2 YYDKDF (reference sequence). The CDR3 protein is CATSRDRAGGSWQPQHF. The CDR3 nucleotides are TGTGCCACCAGCAGAGATCGGGCAGGGGGCTCATGGCAGCCCCAGCATTTT.

This clonotype occurred many times. This chain links TRBV15 with TRBJ2-5; the D gene could be TRBD1 or TRBD2 (5 bases each). V lost 1 base and J lost 1, with 7 bases in between. The CDR3 totals 14 residues. Germline V gives CDR1 LNHNV, CDR2 YYDKDF (reference sequence). The CDR3 reads CATSRAGTQETQYF. The CDR3 nucleotides read TGTGCCACCAGCAGAGCCGGGACCCAAGAGACCCAGTACTTC.

This clonotype has just a few counts. The chain combines TRBV25-1 with TRBJ2-2; D not certain. This CDR3 region has 13 residues. Trimming left V 6 bases short and J 6 bases short, with 11 bases between. Germline assignment: CDR1 MGHDK and CDR2 SYGVNS. CDR3 nucleotides: TGTGCCAGCAGCGCTAGTGTCCCCGGGGAGCTGTTTTTT. Translation: CASSASVPGELFF.

The V and J genes are TRBV29-1 and TRBJ1-2; 7 bases align to TRBD1. Germline V CDR1 and CDR2: SQVTM, ANQGSEA. Trimming at V came to 8 bases and at J to 0 bases, leaving 9 bases not matched to a gene. The CDR3 sequence is 14 residues long. The DNA of the CDR3 is TGCAGCTTGTTTCCGACAGGGACTAACTATGGCTACACCTTC. The encoded protein is CSLFPTGTNYGYTF.

The chain links TRBV20-1 to TRBJ1-5; no clear D. V was shortened by 5 bases and J by 1 base, with 15 bases between the two germline ends. The germline CDR1 and CDR2 sequences are DFQATT and SNEGSKA (reference sequence). CDR3 length: 15 residues. CDR3 DNA sequence: TGCAGTGCTGACCAACAGAGTTTGAGCAATCAGCCCCAGCATTTT. Amino acid sequence: CSADQQSLSNQPQHF.

V gene TRBV11-2 combines with J gene TRBJ1-2; a weak D match, TRBD1 (5 bases). CDR3 length: 16 amino acids. Germline CDR1 is SGHAT and CDR2 is FQNNGV. The V end lost 5 bases, the J end lost 6 bases, and 22 bases lay between the germline ends. The CDR3 DNA reads as TGTGCCAGCAGCGCCCCGTTTGGGCAAAAAGGGGATGGCTACACCTTC. It translates to CASSAPFGQKGDGYTF.

This clonotype was recorded a few times. The genes are TRBV4-2 and TRBJ2-5, with 7 bases that match TRBD1. CDR1 is LGHNA and CDR2 is YNFKEQ in the germline V gene. The length of the CDR3 is 16 residues. Trimming removed 1 base from V and 3 bases from J; junction bases left unmatched: 8. This CDR3 reads CASSQGPGQAEETQYF. The CDR3 nucleotides read TGTGCCAGCAGCCAAGGCCCCGGACAGGCCGAAGAGACCCAGTACTTC.

V usage is TRBV10-3 and J usage is TRBJ1-1; D remains ambiguous. V shed 0 bases and J shed 7 bases, with 12 bases lying between them. Germline V gene lookup returns CDR1 ENHRY and CDR2 SYGVKD. CDR3 length: 14 amino acids. The CDR3 sequence is CAISESGTSGEAFF. CDR3 in DNA: TGTGCCATCAGTGAGTCGGGAACCTCGGGTGAAGCTTTCTTT.

This clonotype came up a few times. V is TRBV19 and J is TRBJ1-4; D is undetermined. Trimming stripped 2 bases from V and 8 bases from J, with 15 bases between. The germline V gene has CDR1 LNHDA and CDR2 SQIVND (reference sequence). The CDR3 consists of 15 residues. CDR3 sequence: CASSITRTGREKLFF. Written as DNA, the CDR3 is TGTGCCAGTAGTATAACTAGGACCGGGAGGGAAAAACTGTTTTTT.

The rearrangement links TRBV11-2 to TRBJ1-6, with 11 bases aligning to TRBD1. The V gene's germline CDR1 is SGHAT and CDR2 FQNNGV. The CDR3 runs to 16 residues. The V gene end was trimmed by 5 bases and the J gene end by 10 bases; junction bases not matched to a gene: 10. This CDR3 reads CASSQVPGTGGSPLHF. In nucleotides, the CDR3 is TGTGCCAGCAGCCAAGTTCCTGGGACAGGGGGATCACCCCTCCACTTT.

In its sample, this clonotype was seen many times. This chain joins TRBV24-1 and TRBJ1-2; D unclear. This CDR3 has 12 amino acids. Per germline, CDR1 KGHDR and CDR2 SFDVKD. With 0 bases removed from V and 6 bases from J, the gap between germline ends came to 4 bases. The chain's CDR3 is CATSDLIDGYTF. The CDR3 region has the DNA TGTGCCACCAGTGATTTGATAGATGGCTACACCTTC.

This clonotype was observed a few times. The chain uses TRBV20-1 and TRBJ2-5; TRBD1 might be the D (6 bases). The V end was cut by 6 bases, the J end by 5 bases, with 13 bases between. Germline V gives CDR1 DFQATT, CDR2 SNEGSKA (reference sequence). The CDR3 consists of 12 residues. The CDR3 reads CSANRVGETQYF. The CDR3 DNA follows: TGCAGTGCCAACAGGGTCGGGGAGACCCAGTACTTC.

The chain carries TRBV20-1 and TRBJ2-5; 9 bases are a match to TRBD2. Germline CDR1 is DFQATT and CDR2 is SNEGSKA (reference sequence). The CDR3 is 13 amino acids. DNA for the CDR3: TGCAGCGAGGTAGCGGGAGACGGGGAGACCCAGTACTTC. It encodes CSEVAGDGETQYF.

This clonotype showed up many times. The chain uses TRBV7-9 and TRBJ1-1; D might be TRBD1 (5 bases). CDR1 and CDR2 from the germline V gene are SEHNR and FQNEAQ (reference sequence). The V gene lost 5 bases and the J gene lost 8 bases, with 9 bases spanning the gap. The CDR3 covers 11 residues. This CDR3 is CASSTSGEAFF. The CDR3 DNA is TGTGCCAGCAGCACCTCAGGGGAAGCTTTCTTT.

At least ten counts were recorded for this clonotype. The chain is built from TRBV2 and TRBJ2-7; 8 bases are shared with TRBD1. J was trimmed by 2 bases and V by 3 bases; bases with no gene match: 3. Germline V gene data show CDR1 as SNHLY and CDR2 as FYNNEI. The CDR3 totals 14 residues. The CDR3 spells CASSEVQGAYEQYF. As DNA, the CDR3 is TGTGCCAGCAGTGAGGTACAGGGGGCCTACGAGCAGTACTTC. Full variable domain (outside the CDR3, taken from reference TRBV2 and TRBJ2-7): EPEVTQTPSHQVTQMGQEVILRCVPISNHLYFYWYRQILGQKVEFLVSFYNNEISEKSEIFDDQFSVERPDGSNFTLKIRSTKLEDSAMYFCASSEVQGAYEQYFGPGTRLTVT.